The next 5 T cell receptor beta chains were all read from a single sample in a study of T-cell memory formation after mild COVID-19 (dated by TCRdb to the early 2020s). Libraries were built with 5' RACE. Reads for this sample came from an Illumina NovaSeq 6000. The public reads were reanalyzed by TCRdb: fastp trimming at Q25, MiXCR alignment, in-frame beta chains only. Under each unique CDR3 protein, matching rows form one entry showing the most common genes and DNA. The sample table records around 80,000 distinct CDR3 sequences; approximately 14% of these occur just once. The ten largest clones represent 31% of the sample. Sequenced: PBMCs or a T cell subset sorted from them (not recorded which). These receptors all come from an adult woman who had mild COVID-19 (a few samples of this study predate the infection). The sample titles of this study are shuffled in the database, so cell type and time point are left out; the donor was told from shared clones.

The V gene is TRBV5-5, the J gene TRBJ1-1; a weak D match, TRBD1 (6 bases). This CDR3 has 15 residues. V was trimmed by 1 base and J by 4 bases, leaving 14 bases between them. Looked up from germline, CDR1 is SGHKS and CDR2 is YYEKEE (reference sequence). The CDR3 DNA reads TGTGCCAGCAGCTTGAGGCCAGGGGCCGGCACTGAAGCTTTCTTT. It translates to CASSLRPGAGTEAFF. The full variable domain, completed using reference TRBV5-5 and TRBJ1-1, is DAGVTQSPTHLIKTRGQQVTLRCSPISGHKSVSWYQQVLGQGPQFIFQYYEKEERGRGNFPDRFSARQFPNYSSELNVNALLLGDSALYLCASSLRPGAGTEAFFGQGTRLTVV.

This clonotype appeared a few times. The V and J genes are TRBV7-6 and TRBJ2-5; 7 bases agree with TRBD1. V dropped 4 bases and J dropped 1; count of bases not matched to a gene: 6. The CDR3 runs to 15 residues. CDR1 and CDR2 from the germline V gene are SGHVS and FNYEAQ. CDR3: CASSSYRGFQETQYF. CDR3 sequence (DNA): TGTGCCAGCAGCTCATACAGGGGTTTCCAAGAGACCCAGTACTTC.

This clonotype came up many times. The V call is TRBV29-1, the J call TRBJ2-1, with TRBD1 as a possible D gene (7 bases). This CDR3 is 12 amino acids long. Trimming shortened V by 3 bases and J by 6 bases, and 9 bases separated the two germline ends. Germline V CDR1 and CDR2: SQVTM, ANQGSEA. Here the CDR3 reads CSVDRGANEQFF. CDR3 bases: TGCAGCGTTGACAGGGGGGCCAATGAGCAGTTCTTC.

This clonotype was seen a handful of times. The chain is built from TRBV29-1 and TRBJ2-1; D might be TRBD1 (5 bases). The CDR3 sequence is 15 residues long. Germline values: CDR1 SQVTM, CDR2 ANQGSEA. V dropped 1 base and J dropped 3 bases, with 13 bases sitting between them. The chain's CDR3 is CSVEGQLSVYNEQFF. The DNA for the CDR3 is TGCAGCGTTGAAGGACAGCTTTCCGTCTACAATGAGCAGTTCTTC.

The J gene is TRBJ2-7, the V gene TRBV12-3 or TRBV12-4, with 10 positions matching TRBD2. J lost 5 bases, V lost 3 bases, and 10 bases had no gene match. The CDR3 has 16 residues. The CDR3 sequence is CASSFKAGGPENEQYF. In nucleotides, the CDR3 is TGTGCCAGCAGTTTCAAAGCGGGAGGGCCGGAAAACGAGCAGTACTTC.